What follows are 28 T cell receptor beta chains derived from one specimen sequenced in a study of tumor-infiltrating lymphocytes in localized non-small cell lung cancer. Data came from immunoSEQ multiplex PCR; TCRdb stores just in-frame clones and leaves some out. The table includes 25,000 to 30,000 clones, 70% to 90% detected once. The sequenced sample consisted of lung tumor tissue. These receptor sequences come from a human donor with non-small cell lung cancer.

The chain uses TRBV5-1 and TRBJ2-2; 8 nucleotides match TRBD1. This CDR3 has 16 amino acids. From germline, CDR1 is SGHRS and CDR2 YFSETQ. Unmatched junction bases numbered 6, after V lost 4 bases and J lost 1 base. CDR3 in amino acids: CASSPETGVNTGELFF. In nucleotides, the CDR3 is TGCGCCAGCAGCCCGGAGACAGGGGTGAACACCGGGGAGCTGTTTTTT. Complete variable domain (other parts from reference TRBV5-1 and TRBJ2-2): KAGVTQTPRYLIKTRGQQVTLSCSPISGHRSVSWYQQTPGQGLQFLFEYFSETQRNKGNFPGRFSGRQFSNSRSEMNVSTLELGDSALYLCASSPETGVNTGELFFGEGSRLTVL.

CDR3 sequence reads: CASSFWEHGYGYTF. The CDR3 nucleotides are TGTGCCAGCAGCTTTTGGGAACATGGCTATGGCTACACCTTC. V gene TRBV28 combines with J gene TRBJ1-2; D gene ambiguous. From germline, CDR1 is MDHEN and CDR2 SYDVKM. The CDR3 is 14 residues long. V was pared by 6 bases and J by 4 bases, with 15 bases between.

The gene calls are TRBV30 and TRBJ2-6; D gene unclear. V dropped 3 bases and J dropped 0 bases, with 9 bases sitting between them. The CDR3 spans 15 residues. CDR1 is GTSNPN and CDR2 is SVGIG in the germline V gene (reference sequence). The CDR3: CAWSPARSGANVLTF. In DNA, the CDR3 is TGTGCCTGGAGCCCGGCCCGCTCTGGGGCCAACGTCCTGACTTTC.

The J gene is TRBJ2-7, the V gene TRBV9; D ambiguous. The CDR3 sequence is 14 residues long. V lost 2 bases to trimming and J lost 0 bases, with 9 bases between them. Germline CDR1 is SGDLS and CDR2 is YYNGEE. CDR3 bases: TGTGCCAGCAGCGTTTTGTCGGACTCCTACGAGCAGTACTTC. It encodes CASSVLSDSYEQYF.

The rearrangement joins TRBV15 to TRBJ2-7; D may be TRBD1 or TRBD2 (6 bases each). Germline V gene lookup returns CDR1 LNHNV and CDR2 YYDKDF (reference sequence). CDR3 size: 16 residues. V was cut by 1 base and J by 0 bases, with 13 bases left in between. For the CDR3, the DNA is TGTGCCACCAGCAGAGGTCCGGGGGCCCTCTCCTACGAGCAGTACTTC. This translates into CATSRGPGALSYEQYF.

The CDR3 DNA is TGTGCCAGCTCACCACCGAGCGTGGAGACCCAGTACTTC. This encodes CASSPPSVETQYF. The chain combines TRBV18 with TRBJ2-5; D unclear. Germline-derived CDR1 and CDR2 are KGHSH and LQKENI. This CDR3 has 13 residues. Trimming removed 0 bases at V and 5 bases at J, with 7 bases between.

The genes are TRBV27 and TRBJ2-1, with D possibly being TRBD1 (6 bases). V lost 4 bases to trimming and J lost 4 bases, with 14 bases between them. The CDR3 is 15 amino acids. Per the germline V gene, CDR1 is MNHEY and CDR2 is SMNVEV (reference sequence). The CDR3 loop reads CASSYGRGGYNEQFF. CDR3 DNA: TGTGCCAGCAGTTATGGCCGAGGGGGATACAATGAGCAGTTCTTC.

V is TRBV10-3 and J is TRBJ2-1, with TRBD2 matching over 9 bases. CDR1 is ENHRY, CDR2 SYGVKD, per germline. With V trimmed by 8 bases and J by 12 bases, 20 bases remained unmatched. The CDR3 spans 16 residues. The CDR3 here is CAIRAGEGQRGVGQFF. The CDR3 DNA reads TGTGCCATCCGGGCAGGGGAGGGTCAGCGGGGGGTCGGGCAGTTCTTC.

The V call is TRBV12-5, the J call TRBJ2-4, with TRBD2 identical over 7 bases. The V gene's germline CDR1 is LGHNT and CDR2 FRNRAP. V shed 2 bases, J shed 3 bases, and the junction held 19 bases outside the gene matches. The CDR3 is 20 residues long. The CDR3: CASGLTPGGWGEGDKNIQYF. Written as DNA, the CDR3 is TGTGCTAGTGGTTTGACACCCGGGGGGTGGGGCGAGGGTGACAAAAACATTCAGTACTTC.

V gene TRBV6-6 combines with J gene TRBJ2-1, with D uncertain. Germline lookup yields CDR1 MNHNY and CDR2 SVGAGI (reference sequence). This CDR3 contains 11 residues. The germline V and J ends were trimmed by 6 bases and 12 bases, with 12 bases remaining between them. Written as DNA, the CDR3 is TGTGCCAGCAGCCTTTCCGTGGGGCAGTTCTTC. Translating it yields CASSLSVGQFF.

This clone was seen a single time. This rearrangement joins TRBV6-5 to TRBJ2-7; D might be TRBD1 (5 bases). Germline values: CDR1 MNHEY, CDR2 SVGAGI. CDR3 length equals 15 residues. V lost 5 bases and J 2 bases, leaving 16 bases between the germline ends. CDR3 amino acids: CASSQDGQRAYEQYF. Here the CDR3 DNA reads TGTGCCAGCAGTCAAGACGGACAACGCGCCTACGAGCAGTACTTC.

This clone was seen once. The V and J genes are TRBV4-2 and TRBJ2-7; D gene uncertain. CDR1 LGHNA and CDR2 YNFKEQ come from the germline V gene. V was clipped by 0 bases and J by 2 bases, with 14 bases between them. CDR3 size: 16 residues. The CDR3 region has the DNA TGTGCCAGCAGCCAAGATTTTCAGACCGATACCTACGAGCAGTACTTC. As protein: CASSQDFQTDTYEQYF.

This clone occurred once. This chain links TRBV30 with TRBJ1-3; D is uncertain. V was cut by 2 bases and J by 0 bases, with 14 bases left in between. CDR1 is GTSNPN and CDR2 is SVGIG in the germline V gene (reference sequence). CDR3 length: 16 amino acids. CDR3: CAWSSGSRRSGNTIYF. The CDR3 coding sequence is TGTGCCTGGAGTTCTGGAAGCCGGCGCTCTGGAAACACCATATATTTT.

The gene calls are TRBV18 and TRBJ1-2, with a possible D match to TRBD1 (6 bases). The CDR3 runs 13 residues. V lost 4 bases and J 6 bases, leaving 12 bases between the germline ends. Looked up from germline, CDR1 is KGHSH and CDR2 is LQKENI. CDR3: CASSQDRTNGYTF. The DNA for the CDR3 is TGTGCCAGCTCACAGGACAGAACAAATGGCTACACCTTC. Filled out from reference TRBV18 and TRBJ1-2, the complete variable domain reads NAGVMQNPRHLVRRRGQEARLRCSPMKGHSHVYWYRQLPEEGLKFMVYLQKENIIDESGMPKERFSAEFPKEGPSILRIQQVVRGDSAAYFCASSQDRTNGYTFGSGTRLTVV.

The chain has TRBV18 and TRBJ1-6; TRBD1 aligns across 7 bases. The CDR3 contains 17 residues. The junction had 11 bases not matched to a gene; V was cut back by 3 bases and J by 6 bases. Germline V gene data show CDR1 as KGHSH and CDR2 as LQKENI. The CDR3 is CASSPRDSHRGNSPLHF. The CDR3 DNA reads TGTGCCAGCTCACCTCGGGACAGCCACCGGGGTAATTCACCCCTCCACTTT.

The V and J genes are TRBV18 and TRBJ2-1, with 7 bases identical to TRBD2. This CDR3 has 12 amino acids. V lost 5 bases, J lost 8 bases, and 3 bases stayed unmatched. Germline CDR1 is KGHSH and CDR2 is LQKENI. CDR3 protein: CASSSTSYEQFF. CDR3 DNA: TGTGCCAGCTCATCGACTAGCTATGAGCAGTTCTTC.

The chain is built from TRBV10-3 and TRBJ2-5; 8 bases agree with TRBD1. Germline values: CDR1 ENHRY, CDR2 SYGVKD. This CDR3 has 13 amino acids. The J segment lost 4 bases and the V segment lost 3 bases, leaving 1 base of the junction unmatched. CDR3: CAISDGTGETQYF. CDR3 DNA sequence: TGTGCCATCAGTGACGGGACAGGAGAGACCCAGTACTTC.

The V and J genes are TRBV5-4 and TRBJ2-5; D uncertain. Germline CDR1 is SGHNT and CDR2 is YYREEE (reference sequence). The CDR3 sequence is 16 residues long. V was trimmed by 0 bases and J by 1 base, leaving 13 bases between them. This CDR3 is CASSLAGSGRQETQYF. CDR3 DNA: TGTGCCAGCAGCTTGGCCGGTTCTGGGCGCCAAGAGACCCAGTACTTC.

The chain uses TRBV6-5 and TRBJ1-6; D gene uncertain. Germline assignment: CDR1 MNHEY and CDR2 SVGAGI. The V and J ends lost 4 bases and 7 bases respectively, with 11 bases between them. CDR3 length: 14 amino acids. CDR3 loop: CASSLFDQNSPLHF. CDR3 sequence (DNA): TGTGCCAGCAGTTTATTCGACCAAAATTCACCCCTCCACTTT.

The chain couples TRBV15 to TRBJ1-5, with TRBD1 identical over 9 bases. V shed 5 bases and J 5 bases; nucleotides not matched to a gene: 7. Germline V gives CDR1 LNHNV, CDR2 YYDKDF (reference sequence). CDR3 length equals 15 residues. CDR3 nucleotide sequence: TGTGCCACCAGCGGTCGGACAGGGGAGGATCAGCCCCAGCATTTT. Protein product: CATSGRTGEDQPQHF.

The chain links TRBV14 to TRBJ1-2, with D possibly TRBD1 on 5 matching bases. V lost 2 bases and J 0 bases, leaving 16 bases between the germline ends. The V gene's germline CDR1 is SGHDN and CDR2 FVKESK. CDR3 length: 17 amino acids. The CDR3 region is CASSQTGRQGANYGYTF. In nucleotides, the CDR3 is TGTGCCAGCAGCCAAACAGGTCGGCAGGGCGCTAACTATGGCTACACCTTC.

V usage is TRBV7-8 and J usage is TRBJ1-5; D is uncertain. Germline-derived CDR1 and CDR2 are SGHVS and FQNEAQ. The V end lost 3 bases, the J end lost 4 bases, and 13 bases lay between the germline ends. This CDR3 has 15 residues. CDR3: CASSFSGETNQPQHF. The CDR3 DNA reads TGTGCCAGCAGCTTTAGTGGAGAAACTAATCAGCCCCAGCATTTT.

This clone has only one observation. V usage is TRBV2 and J usage is TRBJ2-4; TRBD2 aligns across 7 bases. Trimming removed 6 bases from V and 8 bases from J; junction bases left unmatched: 4. Germline V CDR1 and CDR2: SNHLY, FYNNEI. This CDR3 spans 12 amino acids. CDR3 bases: TGTGCCAGCAGCCAAGGGAGGGACATTCAGTACTTC. It translates to CASSQGRDIQYF.

The genes are TRBV28 and TRBJ2-5, with TRBD2 as a possible D gene (5 bases). Germline values: CDR1 MDHEN, CDR2 SYDVKM. The CDR3 has 14 residues. Trimming pared 8 bases from V and 1 base from J, leaving 14 bases between. DNA of the CDR3: TGTGCCAGCGGAGGCGCGCAGCCCCAAGAGACCCAGTACTTC. Residues: CASGGAQPQETQYF.

The CDR3 sequence: CASSGLQGTEAFF. The CDR3, as DNA: TGTGCCAGCAGCGGGCTACAGGGAACAGAAGCTTTCTTT. The chain is built from TRBV7-2 and TRBJ1-1; D perhaps matches TRBD1 (6 bases). The CDR3 is 13 amino acids. V shed 5 bases and J shed 8 bases, with 15 bases lying between them. The V gene's germline CDR1 is SGHTA and CDR2 FQGNSA.

This chain links TRBV5-1 with TRBJ2-3; D assignment may be TRBD1 or TRBD2 (5 bases each). V dropped 7 bases and J dropped 4 bases, with 16 bases sitting between them. Per germline, CDR1 SGHRS and CDR2 YFSETQ. The CDR3 spans 14 residues. The CDR3 coding sequence is TGCGCCAGCGGGCATGGGGGACCGGCAGATACGCAGTATTTT. Its translation: CASGHGGPADTQYF.

The chain links TRBV6-6 to TRBJ1-1; 7 nucleotides align to TRBD1. The CDR3 length is 15 residues. Germline V CDR1 and CDR2: MNHNY, SVGAGI (reference sequence). With 10 bases clipped from V and 0 bases from J, the junction kept 11 bases outside the gene matches. The CDR3 DNA reads as TGTGCCATCCAGGACAGGTCGCTTATGAACACTGAAGCTTTCTTT. Its protein product is CAIQDRSLMNTEAFF.

V usage is TRBV29-1 and J usage is TRBJ2-1; 7 bases are a match to TRBD2. Germline CDR1 is SQVTM and CDR2 is ANQGSEA. This CDR3 contains 13 residues. V lost 4 bases to trimming and J lost 1 base; unmatched junction nucleotides: 1. Here the CDR3 reads CSVGGGSYNEQFF. The CDR3 DNA reads TGCAGCGTTGGGGGGGGGTCCTACAATGAGCAGTTCTTC.